The present TCR beta chain was sequenced within a study of cytomegalovirus exposure and HLA in healthy donors. V shed 2 bases and J shed 5 bases, with 15 bases lying between them. The CDR3 runs 15 residues. Looked up from germline, CDR1 is MNHEY and CDR2 is SMNVEV (reference sequence). The study ran its PCR with 60 Vbeta and 13 Jbeta primers. Only in-frame clones appear in the TCRdb table, and some are missing; sequencing was by immunoSEQ multiplex PCR. The table has about 160,000 clones, approximately 81% seen once; the top ten hold roughly 7.7%. The sequencing input was PBMCs. The V gene is TRBV27, the J gene TRBJ1-2; D uncertain. This TCR was recovered from a woman in her twenties or thirties in good health and CMV-seropositive. This CDR3 reads CASSLHGVRGYGYTF. The CDR3 bases are TGTGCCAGCAGTTTACACGGGGTCCGAGGGTATGGCTACACCTTC.